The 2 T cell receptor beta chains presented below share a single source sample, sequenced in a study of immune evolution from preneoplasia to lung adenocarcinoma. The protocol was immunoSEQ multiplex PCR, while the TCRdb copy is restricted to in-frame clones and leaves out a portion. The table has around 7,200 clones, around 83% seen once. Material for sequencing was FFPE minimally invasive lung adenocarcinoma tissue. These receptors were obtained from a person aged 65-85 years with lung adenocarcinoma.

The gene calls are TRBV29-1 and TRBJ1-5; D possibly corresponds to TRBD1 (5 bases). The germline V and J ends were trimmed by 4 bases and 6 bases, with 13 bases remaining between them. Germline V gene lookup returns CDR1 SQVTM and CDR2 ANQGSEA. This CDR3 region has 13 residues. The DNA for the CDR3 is TGCAGCGTTGGGGGGGTTACAGGTCAGCCCCAGCATTTT. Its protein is CSVGGVTGQPQHF. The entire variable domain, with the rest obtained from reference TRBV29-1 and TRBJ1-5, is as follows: SAVISQKPSRDICQRGTSLTIQCQVDSQVTMMFWYRQQPGQSLTLIATANQGSEATYESGFVIDKFPISRPNLTFSTLTVSNMSPEDSSIYLCSVGGVTGQPQHFGDGTRLSIL.

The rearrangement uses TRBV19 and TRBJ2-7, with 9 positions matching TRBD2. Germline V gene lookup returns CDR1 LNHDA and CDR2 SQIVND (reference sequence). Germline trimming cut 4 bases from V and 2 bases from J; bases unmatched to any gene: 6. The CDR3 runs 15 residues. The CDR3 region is CASSTSGKGTYEQYF. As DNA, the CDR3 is TGTGCCAGTAGTACTAGCGGGAAGGGGACCTACGAGCAGTACTTC.